The text below deals with one TCR beta chain. No antigen is known for it. The sample originates from a study of cytomegalovirus exposure and HLA in healthy donors. Study-level findings and limits: A previous analysis found most TCR beta V segments productive roughly 90% or roughly 30% of the time. The classifier was said to identify cytomegalovirus status with high specificity and sensitivity.

PCR involved 60 Vbeta and 13 Jbeta primers. This table comes from immunoSEQ multiplex PCR, and its TCRdb copy is limited to in-frame clones, with some not included. The table shows 100,000 to 150,000 clones, with 84% occurring only once. The CDR3 consists of 15 residues. V was cut by 2 bases and J by 4 bases, with 14 bases left in between. Germline V gene sequence: CDR1 MNHNS, CDR2 SASEGT. The sequencing input was PBMCs. The chain is built from TRBV6-1 and TRBJ1-1, with D hard to call. The source is a man in his fifties in good health and CMV-seronegative. CDR3 nucleotide sequence: TGTGCCAGCAGTGAAAGGAGGTCGTGGGGCACTGAAGCTTTCTTT. Encoded protein: CASSERRSWGTEAFF.